The 23 T cell receptor beta chains below all came from one sample that was sequenced in a study of blood T cell repertoires in COVID-19. Sequencing was performed with immunoSEQ multiplex PCR; in TCRdb, only in-frame clones are kept and a portion is missing. This sample has 58,000 or so clones; 74% occur once, and the top ten carry roughly 27%. The sequenced material came from peripheral blood. The receptors shown here come from a woman of 80 years or more with acute or convalescent COVID-19.

The chain couples TRBV7-2 to TRBJ2-3, with D possibly being TRBD2 (6 bases). Germline assignment: CDR1 SGHTA and CDR2 FQGNSA. The CDR3 extends over 16 amino acids. Trimming removed 5 bases at V and 0 bases at J, with 15 bases between. DNA for the CDR3: TGTGCCAGCAGCCCCTATAGCGGAACTAGCACAGATACGCAGTATTTT. It yields the protein CASSPYSGTSTDTQYF.

This clone was seen a few times. V is TRBV7-2 and J is TRBJ2-7; 14 positions agree with TRBD2. The CDR3 is 16 amino acids. Germline CDR1 reads SGHTA; CDR2 reads FQGNSA. The V and J ends lost 5 bases and 3 bases, in that order; junction bases with no gene match: 6. The CDR3 reads CASSLPGTSGSYEQYF. Here the CDR3 DNA reads TGTGCCAGCAGCCTCCCCGGGACTAGCGGGAGCTACGAGCAGTACTTC. The complete variable domain, with remaining parts taken from reference TRBV7-2 and TRBJ2-7, reads GAGVSQSPSNKVTEKGKDVELRCDPISGHTALYWYRQSLGQGLEFLIYFQGNSAPDKSGLPSDRFSAERTGGSVSTLTIQRTQQEDSAVYLCASSLPGTSGSYEQYFGPGTRLTVT.

V usage is TRBV15 and J usage is TRBJ1-6; D gene ambiguous. Germline CDR1 reads LNHNV; CDR2 reads YYDKDF (reference sequence). CDR3 length: 16 residues. The ends were cut back, 5 bases at V and 8 bases at J, with 19 bases in the middle. The CDR3: CATSRPGDQLHSPLHF. CDR3 DNA sequence: TGTGCCACCAGCCGACCCGGAGACCAGCTGCATTCACCCCTCCACTTT.

This rearrangement joins TRBV5-4 to TRBJ1-1; perhaps TRBD1 as D (5 bases). There are 16 residues in the CDR3. V shed 3 bases and J shed 5 bases, with 20 bases lying between them. Germline lookup yields CDR1 SGHNT and CDR2 YYREEE (reference sequence). CDR3 protein: CASSWGDWRGNTEAFF. The CDR3 bases are TGTGCCAGCAGCTGGGGAGATTGGCGGGGGAATACTGAAGCTTTCTTT.

This sequence joins TRBV27 and TRBJ1-1, with a weak D call TRBD1 (6 bases). Between the trimmed V and J ends, which lost 7 bases and 4 bases, there was a span of 16 bases. The CDR3 is made up of 14 amino acids. Looked up from germline, CDR1 is MNHEY and CDR2 is SMNVEV (reference sequence). The CDR3 DNA reads as TGTGCCAGCAATTGGGGGCCGGGGGGCACTGAAGCTTTCTTT. Amino acids: CASNWGPGGTEAFF.

This clone was seen only a few times. This same CDR3 is encoded by further DNA sequences in the sample. The chain uses TRBV4-1 and TRBJ2-7; perhaps TRBD2 as D (7 bases). The CDR3 runs to 14 residues. Trimming removed 1 base at V and 7 bases at J, with 14 bases between. Germline CDR1 is MGHRA and CDR2 is YSYEKL. The CDR3 spells CASSQGRGAGEQYF. In nucleotides, the CDR3 is TGCGCCAGCAGCCAAGGTCGGGGGGCGGGGGAGCAGTACTTC.

This sequence joins TRBV6-2 or TRBV6-3 and TRBJ2-2, with D possibly TRBD2 on 5 matching bases. Trimming pared 3 bases from V and 6 bases from J, leaving 8 bases between. The CDR3 loop spans 13 amino acids. Per germline, CDR1 MNHEY and CDR2 SVGEGT. CDR3 sequence reads: CASSYGESGELFF. The CDR3 DNA is TGTGCCAGCAGTTATGGGGAGTCCGGGGAGCTGTTTTTT.

The chain has TRBV14 and TRBJ1-1; possible D gene TRBD1, 6 bases. Germline V gene lookup returns CDR1 SGHDN and CDR2 FVKESK. Trimming removed 1 base from V and 4 bases from J, with 10 bases in between. The CDR3 has 14 residues. The CDR3 DNA is TGTGCCAGCAGCCAAGTGATAGGGGGCACTGAAGCTTTCTTT. Translating gives CASSQVIGGTEAFF.

This rearrangement joins TRBV14 to TRBJ2-2; D gene uncertain. Per the germline V gene, CDR1 is SGHDN and CDR2 is FVKESK. Between the trimmed V and J ends, which lost 6 bases and 0 bases, there was a span of 8 bases. The CDR3 loop spans 14 amino acids. Here the CDR3 DNA reads TGTGCCAGCAGGTGGCAAGCGAACACCGGGGAGCTGTTTTTT. Translating it yields CASRWQANTGELFF.

This clone was seen only once. The chain uses TRBV19 and TRBJ2-1; 9 bases are shared with TRBD2. Germline CDR1 LNHDA, CDR2 SQIVND (reference sequence). The CDR3 consists of 15 residues. V lost 4 bases, J lost 4 bases, and 5 bases stayed unmatched. The DNA of the CDR3 is TGTGCCAGTAGTAATAGCGGGAGTAAATACAATGAGCAGTTCTTC. It translates to CASSNSGSKYNEQFF.

This clone occurred a few times. The chain combines TRBV5-1 with TRBJ1-6; 9 bases agree with TRBD1. Trimming took 3 bases from V and 5 from J; bases not matched to a gene: 0. The germline V gene has CDR1 SGHRS and CDR2 YFSETQ. This CDR3 is built from 14 residues. The CDR3 DNA is TGCGCCAGCAGCTGGACAGGGGATAATTCACCCCTCCACTTT. Translated: CASSWTGDNSPLHF.

V and J are TRBV5-8 and TRBJ1-5; TRBD1 matches at 10 bases. The CDR3 loop spans 13 amino acids. Germline lookup yields CDR1 SGHTS and CDR2 YDEGEE. Unmatched junction bases numbered 2, after V lost 6 bases and J lost 5 bases. In nucleotides, the CDR3 is TGTGCCAGCACGGACAGGGGGGATCAGCCCCAGCATTTT. This encodes CASTDRGDQPQHF.

The chain employs TRBV3-1 (or the pseudogene TRBV3-2) and TRBJ2-1; D may be TRBD2 (5 bases). CDR3 size: 14 residues. The V end was cut by 4 bases, the J end by 3 bases, with 10 bases between. CDR1 LGHDT and CDR2 YNNKEL come from the germline V gene (reference sequence). The CDR3 DNA sequence: TGTGCCAGCAGCCCAACGGGGATCTACAATGAGCAGTTCTTC. Residues: CASSPTGIYNEQFF.

CDR3 sequence: CASSIRRRYSGNTIYF. The CDR3 DNA reads as TGTGCCAGTAGTATTCGGAGGCGGTACTCTGGAAACACCATATATTTT. The rearrangement uses TRBV19 and TRBJ1-3; D uncertain. The germline V gene encodes CDR1 LNHDA and CDR2 SQIVND (reference sequence). This CDR3 region has 16 residues. V gave up 3 bases and J gave up 0 bases, with 12 bases separating them.

The chain combines TRBV5-1 with TRBJ1-1; D remains unclear. CDR3 length equals 16 residues. Between the trimmed V and J ends, which lost 2 bases and 3 bases, there was a span of 17 bases. Germline CDR1 and CDR2: SGHRS and YFSETQ. This chain's CDR3 is CASSFGGGGVDTEAFF. The CDR3 DNA is TGCGCCAGCAGCTTCGGAGGCGGCGGGGTGGACACTGAAGCTTTCTTT.

The chain carries TRBV5-1 and TRBJ2-7; 9 nucleotides match TRBD2. This CDR3 comprises 14 residues. Germline assignment: CDR1 SGHRS and CDR2 YFSETQ. With 4 bases clipped from V and 2 bases from J, the junction kept 4 bases outside the gene matches. CDR3 DNA sequence: TGCGCCAGCAGCATCGTAGCGGGAGCCTACGAGCAGTACTTC. This sequence encodes CASSIVAGAYEQYF.

There are a few counts of this clone. The rearrangement links TRBV19 to TRBJ1-2, with D possibly matching TRBD1 (5 bases). The germline V gene has CDR1 LNHDA and CDR2 SQIVND (reference sequence). V was trimmed by 2 bases and J by 7 bases, leaving 11 bases between them. The CDR3 is 13 amino acids. The CDR3 DNA follows: TGTGCCAGTAGTATAAAAGGGGCCAGTGGCTACACCTTC. Translating gives CASSIKGASGYTF.

The chain joins TRBV7-3 to TRBJ2-2, with 8 bases matching TRBD2. V dropped 5 bases and J dropped 4; count of bases not matched to a gene: 12. Germline V gene lookup returns CDR1 SGHTA and CDR2 FQGTGA. This CDR3 is 17 amino acids long. DNA for the CDR3: TGTGCCAGCAGCATCGGGGGCGGGAGGATGGGCACCGGGGAGCTGTTTTTT. Encoded protein: CASSIGGGRMGTGELFF.

J is TRBJ2-7 and V is TRBV19; 7 bases line up with TRBD1. CDR1 LNHDA and CDR2 SQIVND come from the germline V gene (reference sequence). J lost 4 bases, V lost 3 bases, and 3 bases had no gene match. CDR3 length: 13 amino acids. The CDR3 reads CASSIYRGYEQYF. In DNA, the CDR3 is TGTGCCAGTAGTATTTACAGGGGATACGAGCAGTACTTC.

Written as DNA, the CDR3 is TGTGCCAGCAGCGTCGGGACAGGGGTGAATTACGAGCAGTACTTC. This gives the protein CASSVGTGVNYEQYF. The chain employs TRBV9 and TRBJ2-7; 10 bases line up with TRBD1. Germline V lookup: CDR1 SGDLS, CDR2 YYNGEE. The CDR3 is made up of 15 amino acids. Germline trimming cut 2 bases from V and 4 bases from J; bases unmatched to any gene: 6.

This clone was recorded a few times. The CDR3 loop reads CASTPGQGGYNEQFF. The CDR3, as DNA: TGTGCCAGCACCCCCGGACAGGGTGGCTACAATGAGCAGTTCTTC. The genes are TRBV6-2 or TRBV6-3 and TRBJ2-1, with 8 bases that match TRBD1. CDR1 MNHEY and CDR2 SVGEGT come from the germline V gene. The CDR3 runs 15 residues. V was pared by 7 bases and J by 3 bases, with 8 bases of the junction left unmatched.

The chain is built from TRBV29-1 and TRBJ2-3; 8 bases are shared with TRBD2. V gave up 5 bases and J gave up 4 bases; unmatched junction bases: 8. This CDR3 is 14 amino acids long. Germline V gene sequence: CDR1 SQVTM, CDR2 ANQGSEA. CDR3 in DNA: TGCAGCGTTCCCAAGCGGGAGAGGGCAGATACGCAGTATTTT. It yields the protein CSVPKRERADTQYF.

V is TRBV4-2 and J is TRBJ2-4, with TRBD2 matching 10 bases. This CDR3 is 17 amino acids long. Germline V gene data show CDR1 as LGHNA and CDR2 as YNFKEQ. Unmatched junction bases numbered 6, after V lost 4 bases and J lost 0 bases. As DNA, the CDR3 is TGTGCCAGCAGCCCCACTAGCGGGGTACTAGCCAAAAACATTCAGTACTTC. This sequence encodes CASSPTSGVLAKNIQYF.